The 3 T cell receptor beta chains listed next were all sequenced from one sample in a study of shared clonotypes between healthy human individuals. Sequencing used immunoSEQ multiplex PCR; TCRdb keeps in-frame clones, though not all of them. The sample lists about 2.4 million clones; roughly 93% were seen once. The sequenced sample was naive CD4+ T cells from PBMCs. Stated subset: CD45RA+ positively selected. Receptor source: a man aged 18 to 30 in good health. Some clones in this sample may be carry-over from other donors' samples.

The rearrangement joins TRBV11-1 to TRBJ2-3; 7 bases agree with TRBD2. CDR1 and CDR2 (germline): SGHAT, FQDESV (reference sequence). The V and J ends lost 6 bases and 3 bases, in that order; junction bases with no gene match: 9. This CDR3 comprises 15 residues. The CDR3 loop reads CASRKRASGTDTQYF. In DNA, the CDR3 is TGTGCCAGCAGGAAAAGGGCTAGCGGAACAGATACGCAGTATTTT.

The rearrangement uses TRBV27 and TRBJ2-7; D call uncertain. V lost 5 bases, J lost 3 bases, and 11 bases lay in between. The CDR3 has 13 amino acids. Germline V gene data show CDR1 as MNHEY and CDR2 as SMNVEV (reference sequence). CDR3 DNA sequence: TGTGCCAGCAGTGGTACGGTCTTCTACGAGCAGTACTTC. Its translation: CASSGTVFYEQYF.

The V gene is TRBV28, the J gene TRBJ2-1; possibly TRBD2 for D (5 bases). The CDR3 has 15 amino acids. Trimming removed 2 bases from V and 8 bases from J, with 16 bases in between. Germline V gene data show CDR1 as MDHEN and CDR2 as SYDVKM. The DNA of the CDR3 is TGTGCCAGCAGTTTAACCCCCGGGGTGGGCCATGAGCAGTTCTTC. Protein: CASSLTPGVGHEQFF.